This T cell receptor (beta chain) originates from a study of T cells in Graves' hyperthyroidism and ophthalmopathy (dated by TCRdb to the late 2010s). About the study as a whole: Peripheral blood samples were taken at the time of initial diagnosis, prior to any treatment. A discovery cohort of about 96 patients, about 40 with Graves' ophthalmopathy and under 60 with stable Graves' hyperthyroidism, was used to find distinguishing TCR V-J signatures. In several Graves' hyperthyroidism patients, the study also compared T-cell repertoires from thyroid tissue with T-cell repertoires from blood. The paper describes TCR Vbeta CDR3 sequencing of around 140 peripheral blood samples, made up of roughly 40 ophthalmopathy patients, 70 to 75 hyperthyroidism patients and about 17 progressor patients. Whether ophthalmopathy could be predicted prospectively was tested in an independent validation cohort made up of approximately 19 hyperthyroidism patients plus 17 patients who later progressed to ophthalmopathy. The 100 discovery patients were randomly divided into training and test sets at a 7:3 ratio. Following sampling, methimazole starting at 30 mg daily was given to hyperthyroidism patients, and high-dose intravenous methylprednisolone was given to ophthalmopathy patients.

Here is what the overall study found, with its caveats: A 13 V-J signature model separated ophthalmopathy from stable hyperthyroidism, with 87.88% sensitivity and about 81% specificity in cross-validation and 80%/75% in testing. Sample size was not statistically predetermined, and blinding of investigators to group allocation was not performed. Most expanded thyroid clonotypes (frequency above 0.001) were also detected in blood, a finding suggesting that blood repertoires may reflect thyroid immune responses. During validation, the model predicted progression to ophthalmopathy a median of around 6 months ahead of onset, with just under 71% sensitivity and roughly 75% specificity.

The hyperthyroidism patients were between 18 and 65 years old and newly diagnosed, with a disease duration of less than 2 months. Patients with uncontrolled infections, other autoimmune diseases, pregnancy or lactation were excluded. Diagnoses relied on clinical symptoms, serum thyroxine and TRAb, thyroid ultrasound and orbital computed tomography. For progressor patients, blood was drawn at the first diagnosis of hyperthyroidism, before any ophthalmopathy symptoms had appeared. PBMCs were separated from roughly 10 ml of fresh peripheral blood using Ficoll-Paque density gradient centrifugation. Patients classed as progressors first received a Graves' hyperthyroidism diagnosis and then went on to develop ophthalmopathy during follow-up. Total RNA was extracted with Trizol reagent, and quality was checked on an Agilent 2100 Bioanalyzer. In this sample, this clonotype turned up many times. Its target antigen remains unknown. Nothing much larger sits one base from this clone, and base qualities are not available.

TCR beta CDR3 regions were amplified from RNA transcripts. For the first round of RT-PCR on the TCR CDR3, the HTBI primer set was used together with the Qiagen OneStep RT-PCR kit. Libraries were constructed in a second round of multiplex PCR, after which size selection and purification were carried out. Paired-end sequencing of the libraries was performed with 100 bp reads on an Illumina HiSeq2000. The authors' analysis ran thus. SOAPnuke was used to process the raw data, with reads discarded if the reads contained adapters or uncalled bases, had a mean Phred below 15, or lacked an exact constant-primer or identifier match. COPE v1.2.5 was used to merge high-quality paired reads, and clonotypes were defined as unique nucleotide sequences. Clonotypes were aligned to IMGT TRBV, TRBD and TRBJ reference segments using MiTCR v1.1. The analysis included only V-J combinations with a frequency above 0.0001, which together covered roughly 99% of the repertoires. The TCS score was defined as the ratio of F50 (clonal expansion) to E x V (chaos), calculated using BLOSUM62-based TCRdist between CDR3 peptides within each V-J. Welch's t-statistics and random forest reduced 450 to 600 V-J features to 10 to 15, which were used in a naive Bayes classifier (R e1071). TCRdb reran the public reads through fastp at Q25 and MiXCR, keeping productive beta chains. Identical CDR3 protein sequences are pooled into one entry, listed with their most common genes and DNA. The V and J calls and clone size come from TCRdb's table, not from the authors' own analysis. In this sample the table shows 280,000 or so distinct CDR3 sequences, around 15% of which occur a single time. The ten largest clones represent about 30% of the sample.

The origin of this receptor is a woman aged 45-59 years with Graves' hyperthyroidism that later progressed to Graves' ophthalmopathy. Sequenced input: blood.

The nucleotide sequence is given as TGCAGTGCTAGATTCACTGCGAACACTGAAGCTTTCTTT. Translated, it gives CSARFTANTEAFF. The rearranged chain carries TRBV20-1 and TRBJ1-1, with the identity of the D gene unclear. Between the V and J ends, shortened by 2 bases and 1 base respectively, the junction contains 8 bases. The germline V gene (reference sequence) gives CDR1 as DFQATT and CDR2 as SNEGSKA. The CDR3 contains 13 residues, cysteine and phenylalanine counted. Only the CDR3 region is kept as DNA, spanning 39 bases read in frame from base 1.